This T cell receptor beta chain came from a study of human T cells and chemical hapten exposure. The wider study: Upper back patch tests used 0.01% DPC, scored after 6 days.

Stated time point: patch test 3, about 24 weeks after DPC sensitization. Sample treatment: therapeutic diphenylcyclopropenone sensitization with weekly scalp DPC. This clonotype was counted between two and nine times. This CDR3 region has 15 residues. V was pared by 6 bases and J by 7 bases, with 14 bases of the junction left unmatched. Germline values: CDR1 DFQATT, CDR2 SNEGSKA (reference sequence). The library labeled individual cDNA molecules by adding unique molecular identifiers to them. A single record per CDR3 protein comes from TCRdb applying MiXCR to the RACE reads. The sample records some 97,000 distinct CDR3 sequences, roughly 27% being singletons.

This specimen consisted of whole blood, obtained in connection with sensitization to the hapten diphenylcyclopropenone (DPC). The chain has TRBV20-1 and TRBJ2-1, with TRBD2 matching 8 bases. This TCR was sampled from a middle-aged man with alopecia areata. Some clones in this sample may be carry-over from other donors' samples. Here the CDR3 DNA reads TGCAGTGCCGATAACTTGTACGGGACTAGGAATGAGCAGTTCTTC. Protein: CSADNLYGTRNEQFF.